Included here is one TCR beta chain sequence, with context. Its antigen is currently unknown. The read comes to an end 3 residues before the CDR3 does, leaving the germline J gene to fill in the end. This sample is drawn from a study of T cell clonality in common variable immunodeficiency. Study conclusions and caveats: Fewer TCRbeta clones were shared among CVID subjects than controls. Authors noted CVID clonality's cause needs subpopulation repertoire sequencing.

Patients and controls were mostly of Caucasian heritage. Germline V gives CDR1 SGHVS, CDR2 FQNEAQ. V was shortened by 2 bases and J by 2 bases, with 10 bases between the two germline ends. The CDR3 runs 15 residues. Only in-frame clones appear in the TCRdb table, and some are missing; sequencing was by immunoSEQ multiplex PCR. The sample holds 25,000 to 35,000 clones, and no clone turns up only once. The sequenced material came from peripheral blood mononuclear cells. The source is a person aged 18 to 69 in good health. This rearrangement joins TRBV7-8 to TRBJ2-1; TRBD2 is a possible D gene (6 bases). Here the CDR3 reads CASSLRRLAYNEQFF. Partial CDR3 DNA: TGTGCCAGCAGCTTAAGGAGACTAGCCTACAATGAG.